Listed below are T cell receptor beta chains from one sample, sequenced in a study of shared clonotypes between healthy human individuals. Sequencing was performed with immunoSEQ multiplex PCR; in TCRdb, only in-frame clones are kept and a portion is missing. The sample comprises some 2,400,000 clones, around 95% of which are singletons, and around 0.13% rests with the top ten. The sequenced material came from naive CD4+ T cells sorted from blood. The origin of the receptors is a man younger than 35 in good health. The CDR3 runs from the conserved cysteine through the conserved F or W. The D gene is left open where the match is weak.

length,J,D,V,CDR3
13,TRBJ2-5,TRBD1,TRBV10-3,CASGQGARETQYF
15,TRBJ1-5,-,TRBV6-5,CASSSTGYSNQPQHF
16,TRBJ2-7,TRBD1,TRBV5-1,CASSLAVTGGTEEQYF
16,TRBJ2-2,-,TRBV9,CASSVAGPQNTGELFF
11,TRBJ2-3,-,TRBV5-6,CASSLSDTQYF
11,TRBJ1-5,-,TRBV20-1,CSARGNQPQHF
13,TRBJ2-1,-,TRBV6-1,CASIAQGYNEQFF
14,TRBJ2-2,TRBD2,TRBV10-3,CAISGEGPTGELFF
14,TRBJ2-7,-,TRBV15,CATSRGRISYEQYF
14,TRBJ2-5,TRBD2,TRBV7-2,CASSFELAQETQYF
15,TRBJ2-2,TRBD2,TRBV6-6,CASRGASGNTGELFF
14,TRBJ2-6,-,TRBV2,CASGWGPGANVLTF
12,TRBJ2-7,TRBD1,TRBV6-5,CASWTGTYEQYF
16,TRBJ1-6,TRBD1,TRBV6-5,CASSLPTGGVYSPLHF
13,TRBJ1-4,-,TRBV7-8,CASSLSASGQLFF
17,TRBJ2-6,-,TRBV5-1,CASSLEFQGSGANVLTF
14,TRBJ1-1,-,TRBV7-9,CASSLALGHTEAFF
13,TRBJ2-7,-,TRBV5-4,CASSRGTAYEQYF
15,TRBJ2-3,TRBD1,TRBV2,CASSGQGTSTDTQYF
13,TRBJ2-5,-,TRBV18,CASSPGRGETQYF
17,TRBJ1-3,-,TRBV7-2,CASSLVGSQGSGNTIYF
15,TRBJ1-1,-,TRBV28,CASSAPFSRRTEAFF
14,TRBJ2-7,-,TRBV11-2,CASSFNRGRGEQYF
12,TRBJ2-4,-,TRBV10-3,CATMESKNIQYF
13,TRBJ2-5,-,TRBV2,CASAAGGQETQYF
15,TRBJ1-3,-,TRBV5-4,CASSLGQGLGNTIYF
16,TRBJ1-1,-,TRBV4-3,CASSQVNTLKNTEAFF
12,TRBJ2-2,-,TRBV10-2,CASSVNTGELFF
12,TRBJ2-7,-,TRBV10-3,CAISEGRYEQYF
14,TRBJ2-7,TRBD1,TRBV10-3,CAITGGTGVYEQYF
13,TRBJ1-4,TRBD1,TRBV7-6,CASSTGGDEKLFF
16,TRBJ1-6,TRBD1,TRBV6-6,CASSSLDRGSGSPLHF
15,TRBJ1-1,-,TRBV5-4,CASSRETPGRTEAFF
13,TRBJ2-5,-,TRBV5-1,CASSLEGWETQYF
14,TRBJ2-7,-,TRBV2,CASREDRIQYEQYF
13,TRBJ2-5,-,TRBV10-3,CAISVGKGETQYF